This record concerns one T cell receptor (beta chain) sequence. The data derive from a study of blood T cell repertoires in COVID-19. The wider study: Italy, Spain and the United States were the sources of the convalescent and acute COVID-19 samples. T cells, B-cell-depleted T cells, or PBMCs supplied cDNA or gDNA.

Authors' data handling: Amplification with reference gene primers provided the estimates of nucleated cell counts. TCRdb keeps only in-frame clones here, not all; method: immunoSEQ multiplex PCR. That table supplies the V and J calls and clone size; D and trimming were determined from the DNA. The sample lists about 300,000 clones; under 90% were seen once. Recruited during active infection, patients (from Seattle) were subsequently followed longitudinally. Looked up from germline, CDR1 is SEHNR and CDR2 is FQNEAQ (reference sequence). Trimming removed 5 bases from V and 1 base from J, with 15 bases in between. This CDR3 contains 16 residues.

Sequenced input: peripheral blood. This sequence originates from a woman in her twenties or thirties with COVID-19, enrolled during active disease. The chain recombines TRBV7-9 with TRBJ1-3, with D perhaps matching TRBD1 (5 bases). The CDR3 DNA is TGTGCCAGCAGCCGACAGCCCATTCTATCTGGAAACACCATATATTTT. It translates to CASSRQPILSGNTIYF.